The 5 T cell receptor beta chains reported below all come from one sample, sequenced in a study of metastatic and nonmetastatic thyroid tumors. TCRdb reanalyzed the PCR reads via MiXCR. The sample contains 25,000 to 30,000 clones, 3.7% of which appear only once. Each patient came to thyroid surgery without any prior treatment (of any kind). Sequencing was performed on blood. The source of these receptors is a male donor with papillary thyroid cancer or a benign thyroid nodule (not recorded which). Some clones in this sample may be carry-over from other donors' samples.

The rearrangement joins TRBV6-1 to TRBJ1-2; 8 positions match TRBD1. This CDR3 region has 13 residues. Germline lookup yields CDR1 MNHNS and CDR2 SASEGT. V lost 10 bases and J lost 2; bases outside the gene matches: 6. CDR3 loop: CATWDRLNYGYTF. The CDR3 nucleotides are TGTGCCACCTGGGACAGGTTGAACTATGGCTACACCTTC.

This clone counts as medium-sized. The CDR3 reads CASSLTGFYGYTF. CDR3 coding DNA: TGTGCCAGCAGCCTGACAGGGTTCTATGGCTACACCTTC. This chain links TRBV27 with TRBJ1-2; TRBD1 aligns across 7 bases. V dropped 6 bases and J dropped 4; count of bases not matched to a gene: 5. The CDR3 extends over 13 amino acids. CDR1 and CDR2 from the germline V gene are MNHEY and SMNVEV (reference sequence).

This clone came up many times. The junction and the germline gene differ at one end; a read error may be behind it. This chain links TRBV11-2 with TRBJ1-2, with D possibly matching TRBD1 (5 bases). This CDR3 contains 12 residues. Germline CDR1 is SGHAT and CDR2 is FQNNGV. The CDR3 is CAGSLEGDGYTF. CDR3 sequence (DNA): TGTGCCGGCAGCTTAGAAGGGGACGGCTACACCTTC.

In its sample, this clone was seen a few times. This likely comes from a read error, as the CDR3 has no conserved phenylalanine or tryptophan at its end. V and J are TRBV10-3 and TRBJ1-2; 7 bases fit TRBD1. Germline CDR1 and CDR2: ENHRY and SYGVKD. This CDR3 has 11 residues. The CDR3 reads CDIRGDSDYTL. The CDR3 DNA is TGTGACATCAGGGGGGACAGCGACTACACCTTG.

This clone was found a few times. The chain couples TRBV5-1 to TRBJ1-1, with a tentative D call TRBD1 (6 bases). The germline V gene encodes CDR1 SGHRS and CDR2 YFSETQ. CDR3 length equals 13 residues. The V and J ends lost 2 bases and 2 bases respectively, with 7 bases between them. The CDR3 bases are TGCGCCAGCAGCTTCAGGGGAAACACTGAAGCTTTCTTT. It specifies CASSFRGNTEAFF. The full variable domain, with the rest looked up from reference TRBV5-1 and TRBJ1-1, is KAGVTQTPRYLIKTRGQQVTLSCSPISGHRSVSWYQQTPGQGLQFLFEYFSETQRNKGNFPGRFSGRQFSNSRSEMNVSTLELGDSALYLCASSFRGNTEAFFGQGTRLTVV.